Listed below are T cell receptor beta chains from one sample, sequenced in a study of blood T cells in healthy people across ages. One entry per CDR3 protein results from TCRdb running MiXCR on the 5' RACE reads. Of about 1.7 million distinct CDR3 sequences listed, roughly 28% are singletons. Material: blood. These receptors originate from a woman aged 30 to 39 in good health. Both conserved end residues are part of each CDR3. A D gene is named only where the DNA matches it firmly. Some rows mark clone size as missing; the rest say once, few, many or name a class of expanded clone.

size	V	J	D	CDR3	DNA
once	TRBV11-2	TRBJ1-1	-	CASSLLFQTANTEAFF	TGTGCCAGCAGCCTCCTATTCCAGACAGCGAACACTGAAGCTTTCTTT
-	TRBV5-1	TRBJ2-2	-	CASSLESGTGELFF	TGCGCCAGCAGCTTGGAGTCGGGCACCGGGGAGCTGTTTTTT
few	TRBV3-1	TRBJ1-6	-	CASSPLAANSPLHF	TGTGCCAGCAGCCCTCTGGCAGCTAATTCACCCCTCCACTTT
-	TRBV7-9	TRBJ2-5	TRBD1	CASSDGTGGVETQYF	TGTGCCAGCAGCGACGGGACAGGGGGAGTGGAGACCCAGTACTTC
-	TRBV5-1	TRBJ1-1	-	CAGSLAGGDTEAFF	TGCGCCGGCAGCTTGGCCGGGGGGGACACTGAAGCTTTCTTT
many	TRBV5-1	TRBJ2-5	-	CASSLEASVEVTQYF	TGCGCCAGCAGCTTGGAAGCTAGCGTCGAGGTAACCCAGTACTTC
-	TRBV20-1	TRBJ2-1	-	CSALRRWAHEQFF	TGCAGTGCTCTTAGGAGATGGGCCCATGAGCAGTTCTTC
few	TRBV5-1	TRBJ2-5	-	CASTQGSGQEAQYF	TGCGCCAGTACCCAGGGGTCAGGGCAAGAGGCCCAGTACTTC
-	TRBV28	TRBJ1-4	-	CASRKDSVYEKLFF	TGTGCCAGCAGAAAGGACAGCGTATACGAAAAACTGTTTTTT
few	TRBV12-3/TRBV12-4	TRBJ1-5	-	CASTLTRDQPQHF	TGTGCCAGCACCCTGACCCGGGATCAGCCCCAGCATTTT
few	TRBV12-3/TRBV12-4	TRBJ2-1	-	CASRGQTLHGEQFF	TGTGCCAGCAGGGGACAAACCCTGCACGGTGAGCAGTTCTTC
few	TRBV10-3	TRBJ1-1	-	CATRGDGRKNTEAFF	TGTGCCACCCGCGGCGACGGACGAAAGAACACTGAAGCTTTCTTT
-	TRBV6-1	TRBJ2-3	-	CASWERGGEGRTDTQYF	TGTGCCAGCTGGGAAAGAGGGGGAGAAGGGAGAACAGATACGCAGTATTTT
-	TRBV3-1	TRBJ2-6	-	CASSSGLGTGANVLAF	TGTGCCAGCAGCTCAGGTCTGGGAACCGGGGCCAACGTCCTGGCTTTC
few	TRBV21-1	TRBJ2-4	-	CASSETSGSINIQYF	TGTGCCAGCAGCGAGACTAGCGGGAGTATAAACATTCAGTACTTC
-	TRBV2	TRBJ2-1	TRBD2	CASSDPSGRDNEQFF	TGTGCCAGCAGTGACCCAAGCGGGAGGGACAATGAGCAGTTCTTC
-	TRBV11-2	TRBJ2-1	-	CASSPTSASEQFF	TGTGCCAGCAGCCCCACAAGCGCGAGTGAGCAGTTCTTC
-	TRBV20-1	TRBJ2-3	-	CSAGARGGSTGTQYF	TGCAGTGCTGGAGCCAGGGGGGGCTCGACAGGTACGCAGTATTTT
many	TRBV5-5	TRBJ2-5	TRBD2	CASSLVPPSGLGETQYF	TGTGCCAGCAGCTTGGTTCCTCCTAGCGGGTTAGGAGAGACCCAGTACTTC
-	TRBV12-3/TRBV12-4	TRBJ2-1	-	CASSFERGNEQFF	TGTGCCAGCAGTTTCGAAAGGGGCAATGAGCAGTTCTTC
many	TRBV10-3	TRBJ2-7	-	CAVGELGAYEQYF	TGTGCCGTAGGCGAGCTGGGGGCCTACGAGCAGTACTTC
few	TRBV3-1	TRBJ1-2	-	CASSQDAIAGPRGGYTF	TGTGCCAGCAGCCAAGACGCAATCGCAGGCCCCCGGGGAGGCTACACCTTC
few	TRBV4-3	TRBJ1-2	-	CASSQQTVANYGYTF	TGCGCCAGCAGCCAGCAGACAGTAGCTAACTATGGCTACACCTTC
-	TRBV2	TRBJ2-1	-	CASTYSQRDEQFF	TGTGCCAGCACTTACTCCCAGAGAGATGAGCAGTTCTTC
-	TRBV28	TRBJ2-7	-	CASPRSGGDFYEQYF	TGTGCCAGCCCCCGGTCGGGGGGCGACTTCTACGAGCAGTACTTC
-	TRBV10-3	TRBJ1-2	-	CAISDGRQGYGYTF	TGTGCCATCAGTGATGGGCGGCAGGGCTATGGCTACACCTTC
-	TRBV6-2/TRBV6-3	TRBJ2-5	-	CASSRGYEHYF	TGTGCCAGCAGCCGGGGCTACGAGCACTACTTC
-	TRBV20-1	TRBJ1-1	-	CSAIFRPTEAFF	TGCAGTGCTATTTTTCGGCCGACCGAAGCTTTCTTT
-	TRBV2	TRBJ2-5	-	CASSETRQETQYF	TGTGCCAGCAGTGAGACTAGGCAGGAGACCCAGTACTTC
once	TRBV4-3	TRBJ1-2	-	CASSQDMAGVGYNF	TGCGCCAGCAGCCAAGATATGGCAGGGGTCGGCTACAACTTC
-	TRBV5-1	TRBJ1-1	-	CASSISGDTEAFF	TGCGCCAGCAGCATAAGCGGGGACACTGAAGCTTTCTTT
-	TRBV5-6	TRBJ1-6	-	CASKGGQTGSPLHF	TGTGCCAGCAAAGGAGGACAGACCGGCTCACCCCTCCACTTT
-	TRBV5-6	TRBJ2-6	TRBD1	CASSFRAGTGAGANVLTF	TGTGCCAGCAGCTTCCGAGCCGGGACAGGGGCTGGGGCCAACGTCCTGACTTTC
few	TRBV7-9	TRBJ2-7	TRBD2	CASSFPLVLAGGVSSYEQYF	TGTGCCAGCAGCTTCCCCTTGGTTCTAGCGGGAGGAGTAAGCTCCTACGAGCAGTACTTC
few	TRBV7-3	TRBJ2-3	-	CASSQVSTDTQYF	TGTGCCAGCAGCCAAGTTAGCACAGATACGCAGTATTTT
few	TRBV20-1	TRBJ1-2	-	CSATGRMITNGGYTF	TGCAGTGCTACGGGACGGATGATCACCAATGGTGGCTACACCTTC
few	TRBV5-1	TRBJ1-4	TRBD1	CASSRTGTGEEKLFF	TGCGCCAGCAGCCGGACCGGGACAGGGGAGGAAAAACTGTTTTTT
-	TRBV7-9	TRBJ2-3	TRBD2	CASSLNGQRGADTQYF	TGTGCCAGCAGCTTAAATGGCCAGCGGGGCGCAGATACGCAGTATTTT
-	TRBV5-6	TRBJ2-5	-	CASSFQSGGQETQYF	TGTGCCAGCAGCTTCCAATCCGGAGGGCAAGAGACCCAGTACTTC
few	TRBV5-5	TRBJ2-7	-	CASSVGGESYEQYF	TGTGCCAGCAGCGTAGGAGGGGAAAGCTACGAGCAGTACTTC
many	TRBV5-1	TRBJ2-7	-	CASSSSPVGRAYEQYF	TGCGCCAGCAGCTCCAGCCCCGTGGGACGGGCCTACGAGCAGTACTTC
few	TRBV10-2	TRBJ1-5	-	CATQDTGFQPQHF	TGCGCCACCCAGGATACAGGGTTTCAGCCCCAGCATTTT
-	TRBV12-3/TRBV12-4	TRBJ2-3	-	CASSFRQSSTDTQYF	TGTGCCAGCAGTTTCCGACAGTCTAGCACAGATACGCAGTATTTT
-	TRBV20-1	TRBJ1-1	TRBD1	CSARRPGGNTEAFF	TGCAGTGCCCGCCGGCCAGGGGGGAACACTGAAGCTTTCTTT
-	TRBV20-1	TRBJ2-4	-	CSAREGAKNIQYF	TGCAGTGCTAGAGAAGGCGCAAAAAACATTCAGTACTTC
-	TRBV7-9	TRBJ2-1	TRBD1	CASSSQDRVNEQFF	TGTGCCAGCAGCTCTCAGGACAGGGTAAATGAGCAGTTCTTC
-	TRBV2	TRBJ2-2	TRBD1	CASSGGGTGVAGELFF	TGTGCCAGCAGTGGCGGAGGGACAGGGGTCGCCGGGGAGCTGTTTTTT
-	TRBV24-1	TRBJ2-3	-	CATSDGGLGLDTQYF	TGTGCCACCAGTGATGGGGGTTTGGGGTTAGATACGCAGTATTTT
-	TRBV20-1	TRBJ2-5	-	CSANGGPAETQYF	TGCAGTGCAAACGGAGGACCAGCGGAGACCCAGTACTTC
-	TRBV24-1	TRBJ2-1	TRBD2	CATSDHPSGRNNEQFF	TGTGCCACCAGTGATCACCCTAGCGGGAGGAATAATGAGCAGTTCTTC
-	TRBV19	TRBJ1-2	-	CASSMRQEALGYTF	TGTGCCAGTAGTATGAGACAGGAGGCACTTGGCTACACCTTC
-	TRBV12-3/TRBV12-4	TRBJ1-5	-	CAGSLGASNQPQHF	TGTGCCGGCAGTTTAGGTGCAAGCAATCAGCCCCAGCATTTT
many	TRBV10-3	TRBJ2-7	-	CAISDFGSSRASYEQYF	TGTGCCATCAGTGACTTCGGGAGTTCAAGAGCCAGCTACGAGCAGTACTTC
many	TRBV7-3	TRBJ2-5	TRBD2	CASSFLAGRQETQYF	TGTGCCAGCAGCTTTTTAGCGGGGCGCCAAGAGACCCAGTACTTC
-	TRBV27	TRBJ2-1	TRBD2	CASSRLSREGANEQFF	TGTGCCAGCAGCCGACTGTCGAGGGAGGGAGCCAATGAGCAGTTCTTC